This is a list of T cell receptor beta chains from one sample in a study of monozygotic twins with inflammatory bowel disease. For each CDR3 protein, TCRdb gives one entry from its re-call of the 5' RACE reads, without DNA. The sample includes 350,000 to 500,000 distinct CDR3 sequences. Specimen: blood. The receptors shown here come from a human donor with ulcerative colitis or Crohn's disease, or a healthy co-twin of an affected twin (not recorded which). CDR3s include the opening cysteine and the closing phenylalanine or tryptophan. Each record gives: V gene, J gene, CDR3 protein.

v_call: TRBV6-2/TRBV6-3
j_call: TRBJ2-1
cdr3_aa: CASSAYGGEQFF

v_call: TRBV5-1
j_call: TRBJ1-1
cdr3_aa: CASSLGSGNPNTEAFF

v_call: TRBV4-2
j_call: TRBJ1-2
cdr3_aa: CASSQDGGLGYTF

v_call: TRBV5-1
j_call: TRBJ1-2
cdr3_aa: CASKPGGNYGYTF

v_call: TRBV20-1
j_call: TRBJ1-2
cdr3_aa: CSATPNYGYTF

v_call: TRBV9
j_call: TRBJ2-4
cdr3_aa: CASSPSRGVAKNIQYF

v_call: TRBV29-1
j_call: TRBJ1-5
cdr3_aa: CSVGQGYQPQHF

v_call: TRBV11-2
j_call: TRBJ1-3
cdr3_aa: CASSSVTFSGNTIYF

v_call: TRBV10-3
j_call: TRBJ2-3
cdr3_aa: CAISESRPSGGNTDTQYF

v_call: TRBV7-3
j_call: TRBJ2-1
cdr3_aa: CASSSEDRAPIYEQFF

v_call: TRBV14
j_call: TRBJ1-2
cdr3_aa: CASSQARVGYTF

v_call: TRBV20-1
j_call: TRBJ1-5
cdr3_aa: CSARPQGAQPQHF

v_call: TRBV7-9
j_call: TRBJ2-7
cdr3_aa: CATSGSAGTYEQYF

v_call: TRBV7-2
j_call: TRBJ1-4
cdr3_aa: CASSYSTFEKLFF